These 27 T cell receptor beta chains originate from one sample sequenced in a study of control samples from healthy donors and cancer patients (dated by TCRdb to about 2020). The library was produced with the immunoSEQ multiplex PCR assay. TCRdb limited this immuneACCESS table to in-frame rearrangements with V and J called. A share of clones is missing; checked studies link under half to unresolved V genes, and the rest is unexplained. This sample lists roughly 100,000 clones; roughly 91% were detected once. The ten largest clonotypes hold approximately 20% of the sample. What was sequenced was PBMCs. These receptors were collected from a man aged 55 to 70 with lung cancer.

Here the CDR3 reads CASSDRAIEKLFF. The CDR3 DNA follows: TGCGCCAGCAGTGACAGGGCTATAGAAAAACTGTTTTTT. The chain has TRBV10-2 and TRBJ1-4; a possible D gene is TRBD1 (5 bases). The CDR3 runs to 13 residues. Germline V gene sequence: CDR1 WSHSY, CDR2 SAAADI. Trimming stripped 3 bases from V and 8 bases from J, with 10 bases between.

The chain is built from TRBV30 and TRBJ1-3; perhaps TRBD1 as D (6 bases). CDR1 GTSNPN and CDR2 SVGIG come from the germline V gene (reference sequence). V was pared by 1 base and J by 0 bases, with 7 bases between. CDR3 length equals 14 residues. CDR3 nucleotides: TGTGCCTGGAGTGCAGGGGTCTCTGGAAACACCATATATTTT. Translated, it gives CAWSAGVSGNTIYF.

CDR3 sequence reads: CASSPGAGNYGYTF. In DNA, the CDR3 is TGTGCCAGCTCACCGGGGGCAGGGAACTATGGCTACACCTTC. V gene TRBV18 combines with J gene TRBJ1-2; perhaps TRBD1 as D (6 bases). V lost 3 bases, J lost 2 bases, and 10 bases lay in between. CDR3 size: 14 residues. Germline values: CDR1 KGHSH, CDR2 LQKENI. Supplemented by reference TRBV18 and TRBJ1-2, the full variable domain reads NAGVMQNPRHLVRRRGQEARLRCSPMKGHSHVYWYRQLPEEGLKFMVYLQKENIIDESGMPKERFSAEFPKEGPSILRIQQVVRGDSAAYFCASSPGAGNYGYTFGSGTRLTVV.

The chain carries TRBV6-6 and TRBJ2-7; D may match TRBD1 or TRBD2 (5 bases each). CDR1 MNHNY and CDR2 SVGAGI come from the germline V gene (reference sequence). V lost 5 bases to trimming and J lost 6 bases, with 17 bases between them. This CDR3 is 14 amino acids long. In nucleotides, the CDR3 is TGTGCCAGCAGTGATGACGGACGGGGCAGCGAGCAGTACTTC. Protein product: CASSDDGRGSEQYF.

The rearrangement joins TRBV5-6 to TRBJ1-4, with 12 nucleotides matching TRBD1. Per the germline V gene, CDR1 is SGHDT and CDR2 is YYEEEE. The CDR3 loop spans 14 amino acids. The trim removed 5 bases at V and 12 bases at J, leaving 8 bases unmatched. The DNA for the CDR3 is TGTGCCAGCAGTTGGGACAGGGGGCGATTGGAACTGTTTTTT. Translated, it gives CASSWDRGRLELFF.

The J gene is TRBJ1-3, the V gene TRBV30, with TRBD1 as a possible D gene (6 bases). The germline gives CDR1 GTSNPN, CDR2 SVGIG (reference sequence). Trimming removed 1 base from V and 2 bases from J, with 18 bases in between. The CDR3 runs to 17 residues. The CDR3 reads CAWSGPGAGGAGNTIYF. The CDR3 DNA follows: TGTGCCTGGAGTGGCCCGGGGGCGGGGGGAGCTGGAAACACCATATATTTT.

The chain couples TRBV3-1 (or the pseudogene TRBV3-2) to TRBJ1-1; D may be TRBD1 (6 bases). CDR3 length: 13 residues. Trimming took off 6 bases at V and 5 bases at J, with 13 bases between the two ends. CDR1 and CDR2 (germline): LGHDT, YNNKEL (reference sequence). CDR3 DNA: TGTGCCAGCAGTGACAGGTTAGGGACTGAAGCTTTCTTT. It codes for CASSDRLGTEAFF.

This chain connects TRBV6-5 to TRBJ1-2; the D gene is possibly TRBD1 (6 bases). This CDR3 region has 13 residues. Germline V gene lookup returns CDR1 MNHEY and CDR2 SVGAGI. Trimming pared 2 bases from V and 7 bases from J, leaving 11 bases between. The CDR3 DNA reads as TGTGCCAGCAGTTACCCACAGGGCGGTGGCTACACCTTC. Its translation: CASSYPQGGGYTF.

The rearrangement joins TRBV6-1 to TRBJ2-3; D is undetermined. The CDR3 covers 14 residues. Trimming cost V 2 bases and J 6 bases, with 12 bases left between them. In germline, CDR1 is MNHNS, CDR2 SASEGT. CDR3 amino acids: CASSEKDLGDTQYF. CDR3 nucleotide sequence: TGTGCCAGCAGTGAAAAAGACTTAGGGGATACGCAGTATTTT.

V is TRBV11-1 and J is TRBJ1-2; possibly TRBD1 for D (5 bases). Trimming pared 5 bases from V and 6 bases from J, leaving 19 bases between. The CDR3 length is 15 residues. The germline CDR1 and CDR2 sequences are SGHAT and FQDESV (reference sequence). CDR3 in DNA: TGTGCCAGCAGCACCTGGGGGGGGGTTGAAGATGGCTACACCTTC. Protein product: CASSTWGGVEDGYTF.

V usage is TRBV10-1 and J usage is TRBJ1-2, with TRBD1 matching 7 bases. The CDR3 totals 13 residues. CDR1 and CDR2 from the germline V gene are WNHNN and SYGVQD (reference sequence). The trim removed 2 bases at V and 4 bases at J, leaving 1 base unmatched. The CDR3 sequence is CASSEGQVYGYTF. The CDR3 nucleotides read TGCGCCAGCAGTGAGGGACAGGTCTATGGCTACACCTTC.

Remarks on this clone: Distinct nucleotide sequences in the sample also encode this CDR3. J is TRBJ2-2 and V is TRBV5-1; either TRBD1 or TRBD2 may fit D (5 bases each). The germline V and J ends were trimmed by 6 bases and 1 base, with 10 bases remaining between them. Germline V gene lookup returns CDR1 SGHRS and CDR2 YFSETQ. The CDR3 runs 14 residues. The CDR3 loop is CASTGTLNTGELFF. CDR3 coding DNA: TGCGCCAGCACGGGGACGTTGAACACCGGGGAGCTGTTTTTT.

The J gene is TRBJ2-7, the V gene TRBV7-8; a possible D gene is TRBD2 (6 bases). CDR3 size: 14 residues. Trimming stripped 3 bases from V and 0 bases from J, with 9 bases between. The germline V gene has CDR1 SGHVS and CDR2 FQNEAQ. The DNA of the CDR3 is TGTGCCAGCAGCTTGGGCGGGGACTCCTACGAGCAGTACGTC. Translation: CASSLGGDSYEQYV.

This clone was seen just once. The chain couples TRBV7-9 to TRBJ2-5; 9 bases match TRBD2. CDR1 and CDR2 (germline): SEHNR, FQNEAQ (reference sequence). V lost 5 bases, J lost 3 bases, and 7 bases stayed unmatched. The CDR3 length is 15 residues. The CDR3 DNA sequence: TGTGCCAGCAGCCCCCTAGCGGGAACTGAAGAGACCCAGTACTTC. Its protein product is CASSPLAGTEETQYF.

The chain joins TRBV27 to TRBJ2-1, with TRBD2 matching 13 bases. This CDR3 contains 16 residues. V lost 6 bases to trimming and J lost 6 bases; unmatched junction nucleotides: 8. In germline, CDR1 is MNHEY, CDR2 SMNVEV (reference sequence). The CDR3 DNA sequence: TGTGCCAGCAGAAGACTCACTAGCGGGGGGGCCAATGAGCAGTTCTTC. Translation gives CASRRLTSGGANEQFF.

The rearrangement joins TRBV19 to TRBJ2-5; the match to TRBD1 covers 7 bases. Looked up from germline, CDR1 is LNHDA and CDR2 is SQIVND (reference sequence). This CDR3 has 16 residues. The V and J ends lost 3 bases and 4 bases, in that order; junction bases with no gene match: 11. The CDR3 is CASSINTGEGGETQYF. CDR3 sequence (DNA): TGTGCCAGTAGTATTAACACAGGGGAAGGAGGAGAGACCCAGTACTTC. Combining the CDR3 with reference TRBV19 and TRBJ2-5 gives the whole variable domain DGGITQSPKYLFRKEGQNVTLSCEQNLNHDAMYWYRQDPGQGLRLIYYSQIVNDFQKGDIAEGYSVSREKKESFPLTVTSAQKNPTAFYLCASSINTGEGGETQYFGPGTRLLVL.

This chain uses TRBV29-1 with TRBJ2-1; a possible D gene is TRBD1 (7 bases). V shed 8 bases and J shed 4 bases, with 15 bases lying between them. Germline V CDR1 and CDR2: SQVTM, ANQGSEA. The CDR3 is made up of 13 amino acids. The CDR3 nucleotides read TGCAGCATGAGGAGGGACAGATACAATGAGCAGTTCTTC. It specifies CSMRRDRYNEQFF.

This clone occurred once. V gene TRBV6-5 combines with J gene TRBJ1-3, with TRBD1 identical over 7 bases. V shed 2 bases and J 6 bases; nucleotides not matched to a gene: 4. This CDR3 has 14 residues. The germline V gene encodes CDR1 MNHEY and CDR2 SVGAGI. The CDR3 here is CASSYAGQPNTIYF. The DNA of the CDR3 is TGTGCCAGCAGTTACGCGGGACAGCCAAACACCATATATTTT.

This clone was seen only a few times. The CDR3 reads CASSSRTGGMETQYF. The CDR3 DNA is TGTGCCAGCAGCTCCCGGACAGGGGGCATGGAGACCCAGTACTTC. V and J are TRBV7-3 and TRBJ2-5; TRBD1 agrees at 11 bases. V trimming: 4 bases; J trimming: 5 bases; junction bases outside the gene matches: 6. The CDR3 length is 15 residues. Looked up from germline, CDR1 is SGHTA and CDR2 is FQGTGA. The full variable domain, with the rest looked up from reference TRBV7-3 and TRBJ2-5, is GAGVSQTPSNKVTEKGKYVELRCDPISGHTALYWYRQSLGQGPEFLIYFQGTGAADDSGLPNDRFFAVRPEGSVSTLKIQRTERGDSAVYLCASSSRTGGMETQYFGPGTRLLVL.

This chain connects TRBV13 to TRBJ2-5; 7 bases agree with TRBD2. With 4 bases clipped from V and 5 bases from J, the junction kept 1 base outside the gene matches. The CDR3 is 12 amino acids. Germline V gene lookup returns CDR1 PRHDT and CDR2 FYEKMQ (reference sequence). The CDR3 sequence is CASSSRGETQYF. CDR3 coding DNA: TGTGCCAGCAGCTCGCGGGGGGAGACCCAGTACTTC.

The CDR3 nucleotides are TGTGCCAGCAGTCTCCACGGGTCAGATACGCAGTATTTT. It is translated as CASSLHGSDTQYF. This chain joins TRBV3-1 (or the pseudogene TRBV3-2) and TRBJ2-3; no reliable D call. V was shortened by 6 bases and J by 4 bases, with 11 bases between the two germline ends. This CDR3 region has 13 residues. CDR1 is LGHDT, CDR2 YNNKEL, per germline (reference sequence).

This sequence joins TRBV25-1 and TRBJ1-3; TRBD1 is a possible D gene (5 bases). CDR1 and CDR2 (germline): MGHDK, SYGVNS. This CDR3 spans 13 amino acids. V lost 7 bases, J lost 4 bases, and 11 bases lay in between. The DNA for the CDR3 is TGTGCCAGCACCAAGGGGACGGGAAACACCATATATTTT. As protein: CASTKGTGNTIYF. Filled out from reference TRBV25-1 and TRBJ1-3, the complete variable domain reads EADIYQTPRYLVIGTGKKITLECSQTMGHDKMYWYQQDPGMELHLIHYSYGVNSTEKGDLSSESTVSRIRTEHFPLTLESARPSHTSQYLCASTKGTGNTIYFGEGSWLTVV.

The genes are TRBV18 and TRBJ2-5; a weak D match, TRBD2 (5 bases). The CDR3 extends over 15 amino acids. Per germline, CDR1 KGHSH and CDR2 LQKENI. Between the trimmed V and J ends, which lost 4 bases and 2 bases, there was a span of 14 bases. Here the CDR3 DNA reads TGTGCCAGCTCACGGGAGCTGCTGACACAAGAGACCCAGTACTTC. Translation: CASSRELLTQETQYF.

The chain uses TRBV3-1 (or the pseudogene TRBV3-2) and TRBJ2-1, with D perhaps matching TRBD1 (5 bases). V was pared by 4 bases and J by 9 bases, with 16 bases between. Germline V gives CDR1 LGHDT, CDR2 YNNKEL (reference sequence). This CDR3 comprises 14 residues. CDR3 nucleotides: TGTGCCAGCAGCCCCACTTCCGTAGGGGTTGAGCAGTTCTTC. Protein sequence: CASSPTSVGVEQFF.

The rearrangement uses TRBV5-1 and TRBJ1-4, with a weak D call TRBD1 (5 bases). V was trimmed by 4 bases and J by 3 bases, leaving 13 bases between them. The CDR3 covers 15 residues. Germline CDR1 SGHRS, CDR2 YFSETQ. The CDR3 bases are TGCGCCAGCAGCCCTGCGGGGACGTCTAATGAAAAACTGTTTTTT. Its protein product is CASSPAGTSNEKLFF.

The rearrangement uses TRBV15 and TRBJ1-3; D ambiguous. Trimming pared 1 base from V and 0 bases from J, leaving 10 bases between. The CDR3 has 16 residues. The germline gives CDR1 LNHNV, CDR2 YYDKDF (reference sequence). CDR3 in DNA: TGTGCCACCAGCAGAGCCGGGTCAAGCTCTGGAAACACCATATATTTT. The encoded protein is CATSRAGSSSGNTIYF.

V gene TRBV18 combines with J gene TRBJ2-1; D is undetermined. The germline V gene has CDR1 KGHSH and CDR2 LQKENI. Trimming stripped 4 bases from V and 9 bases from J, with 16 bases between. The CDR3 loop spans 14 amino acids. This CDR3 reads CASSLGPLRGEQFF. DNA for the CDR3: TGTGCCAGCTCACTCGGACCGCTCCGAGGTGAGCAGTTCTTC.